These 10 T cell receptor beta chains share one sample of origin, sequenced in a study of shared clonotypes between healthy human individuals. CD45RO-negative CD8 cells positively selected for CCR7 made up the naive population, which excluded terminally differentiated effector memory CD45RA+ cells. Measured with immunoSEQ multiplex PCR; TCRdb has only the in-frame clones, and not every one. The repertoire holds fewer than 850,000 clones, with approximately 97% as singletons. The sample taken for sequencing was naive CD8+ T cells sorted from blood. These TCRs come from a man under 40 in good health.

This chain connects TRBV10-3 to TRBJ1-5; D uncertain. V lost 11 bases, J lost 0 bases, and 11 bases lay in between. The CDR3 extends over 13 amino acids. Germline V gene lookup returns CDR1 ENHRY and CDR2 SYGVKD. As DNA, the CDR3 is TGTGCCTCAGCAGAAAATAGCAATCAGCCCCAGCATTTT. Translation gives CASAENSNQPQHF.

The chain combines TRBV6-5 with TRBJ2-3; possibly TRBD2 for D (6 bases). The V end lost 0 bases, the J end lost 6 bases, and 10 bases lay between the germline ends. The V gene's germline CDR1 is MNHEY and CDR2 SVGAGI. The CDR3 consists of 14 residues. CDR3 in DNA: TGTGCCAGCAGTTACTCATGGCGGGATGATACGCAGTATTTT. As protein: CASSYSWRDDTQYF.

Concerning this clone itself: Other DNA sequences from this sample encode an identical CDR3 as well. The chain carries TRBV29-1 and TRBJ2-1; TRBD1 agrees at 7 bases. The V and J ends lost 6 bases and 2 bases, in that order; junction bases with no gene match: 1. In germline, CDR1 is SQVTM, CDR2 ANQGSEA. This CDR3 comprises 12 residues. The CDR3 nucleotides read TGCAGCGTCGGGACAGCCTACAATGAGCAGTTCTTC. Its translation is CSVGTAYNEQFF.

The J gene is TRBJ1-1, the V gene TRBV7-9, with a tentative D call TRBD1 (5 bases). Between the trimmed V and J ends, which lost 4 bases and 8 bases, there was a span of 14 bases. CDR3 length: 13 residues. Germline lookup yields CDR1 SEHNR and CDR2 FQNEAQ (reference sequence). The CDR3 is CASSSPGIGEAFF. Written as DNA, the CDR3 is TGTGCCAGCAGCTCCCCAGGGATTGGAGAAGCTTTCTTT.

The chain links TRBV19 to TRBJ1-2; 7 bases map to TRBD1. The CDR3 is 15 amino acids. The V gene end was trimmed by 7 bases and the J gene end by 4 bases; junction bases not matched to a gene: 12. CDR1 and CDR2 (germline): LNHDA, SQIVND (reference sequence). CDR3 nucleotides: TGTGCCAGTACCCATTCCCAGGACAGGTTCTATGGCTACACCTTC. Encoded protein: CASTHSQDRFYGYTF. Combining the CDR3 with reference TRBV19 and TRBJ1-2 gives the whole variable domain DGGITQSPKYLFRKEGQNVTLSCEQNLNHDAMYWYRQDPGQGLRLIYYSQIVNDFQKGDIAEGYSVSREKKESFPLTVTSAQKNPTAFYLCASTHSQDRFYGYTFGSGTRLTVV.

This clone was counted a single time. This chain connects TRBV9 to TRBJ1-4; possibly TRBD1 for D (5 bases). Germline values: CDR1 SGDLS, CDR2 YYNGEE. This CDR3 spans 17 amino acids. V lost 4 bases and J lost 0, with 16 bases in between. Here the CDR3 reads CASSPRGGVATNEKLFF. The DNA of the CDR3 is TGTGCCAGCAGCCCACGGGGAGGGGTTGCAACTAATGAAAAACTGTTTTTT.

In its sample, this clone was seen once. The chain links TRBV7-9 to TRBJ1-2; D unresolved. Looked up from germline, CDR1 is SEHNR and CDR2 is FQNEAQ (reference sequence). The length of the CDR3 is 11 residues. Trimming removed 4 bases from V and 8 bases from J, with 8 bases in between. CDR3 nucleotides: TGTGCCAGCAGCTCGTCGGGGGGCTACACCTTC. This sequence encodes CASSSSGGYTF.

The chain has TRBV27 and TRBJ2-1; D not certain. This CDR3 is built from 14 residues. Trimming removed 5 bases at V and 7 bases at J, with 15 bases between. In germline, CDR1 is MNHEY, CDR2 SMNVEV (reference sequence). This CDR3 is CASSAAASRNEQFF. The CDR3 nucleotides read TGTGCCAGCAGTGCCGCGGCGTCAAGGAATGAGCAGTTCTTC.

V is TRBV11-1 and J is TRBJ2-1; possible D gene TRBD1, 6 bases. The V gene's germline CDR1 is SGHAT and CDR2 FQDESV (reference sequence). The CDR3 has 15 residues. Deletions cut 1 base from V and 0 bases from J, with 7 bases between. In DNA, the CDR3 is TGTGCCAGCAGCTTAGACAGGGTCTCCTACAATGAGCAGTTCTTC. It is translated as CASSLDRVSYNEQFF.

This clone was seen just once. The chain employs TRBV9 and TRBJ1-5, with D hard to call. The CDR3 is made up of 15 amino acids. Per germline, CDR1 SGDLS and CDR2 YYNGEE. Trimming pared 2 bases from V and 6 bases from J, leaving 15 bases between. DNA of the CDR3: TGTGCCAGCAGCGTCGATGGACTTTCTGGTCAGCCCCAGCATTTT. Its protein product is CASSVDGLSGQPQHF.